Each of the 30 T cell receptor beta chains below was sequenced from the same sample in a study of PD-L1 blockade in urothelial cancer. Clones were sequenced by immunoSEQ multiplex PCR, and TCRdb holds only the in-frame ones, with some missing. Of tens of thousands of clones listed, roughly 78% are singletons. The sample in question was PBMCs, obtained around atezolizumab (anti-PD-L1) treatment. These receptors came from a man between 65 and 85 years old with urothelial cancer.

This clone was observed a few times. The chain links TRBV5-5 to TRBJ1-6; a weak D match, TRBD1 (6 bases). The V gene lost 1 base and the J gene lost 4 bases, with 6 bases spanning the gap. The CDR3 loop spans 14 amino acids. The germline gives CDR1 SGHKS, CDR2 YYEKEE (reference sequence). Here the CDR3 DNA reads TGTGCCAGCAGCTTGACAGGGTATAATTCACCCCTCCACTTT. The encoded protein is CASSLTGYNSPLHF.

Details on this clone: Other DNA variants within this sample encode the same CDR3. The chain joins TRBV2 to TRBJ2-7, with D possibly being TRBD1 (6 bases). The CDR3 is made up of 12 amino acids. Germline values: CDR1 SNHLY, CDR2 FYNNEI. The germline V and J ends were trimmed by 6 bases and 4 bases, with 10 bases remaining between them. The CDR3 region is CASSGTGYEQYF. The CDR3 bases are TGTGCCAGCAGCGGCACAGGGTACGAGCAGTACTTC.

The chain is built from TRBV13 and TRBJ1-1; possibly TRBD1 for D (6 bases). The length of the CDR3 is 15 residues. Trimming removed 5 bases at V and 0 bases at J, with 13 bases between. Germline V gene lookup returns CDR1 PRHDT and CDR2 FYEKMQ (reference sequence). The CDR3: CASSEGGVVNTEAFF. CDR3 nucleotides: TGTGCCAGCAGCGAGGGGGGGGTCGTGAACACTGAAGCTTTCTTT.

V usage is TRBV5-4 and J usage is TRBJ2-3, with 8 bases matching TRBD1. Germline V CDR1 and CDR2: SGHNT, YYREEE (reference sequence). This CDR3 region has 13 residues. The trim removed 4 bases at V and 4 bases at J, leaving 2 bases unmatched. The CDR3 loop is CASSGTGADTQYF. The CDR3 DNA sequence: TGTGCCAGCAGCGGGACAGGCGCAGATACGCAGTATTTT.

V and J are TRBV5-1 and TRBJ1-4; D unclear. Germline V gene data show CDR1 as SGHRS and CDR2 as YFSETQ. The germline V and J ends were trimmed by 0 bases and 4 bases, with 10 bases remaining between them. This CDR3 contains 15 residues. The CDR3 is CASSLDTFFNEKLFF. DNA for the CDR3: TGCGCCAGCAGCTTGGACACATTTTTTAATGAAAAACTGTTTTTT.

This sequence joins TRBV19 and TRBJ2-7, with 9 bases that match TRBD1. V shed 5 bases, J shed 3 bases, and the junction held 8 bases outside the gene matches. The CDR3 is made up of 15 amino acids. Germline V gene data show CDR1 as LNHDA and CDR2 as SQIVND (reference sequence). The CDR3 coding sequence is TGTGCCAGTAGTCCGGGACAGGGTCACCACTACGAGCAGTACTTC. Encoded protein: CASSPGQGHHYEQYF.

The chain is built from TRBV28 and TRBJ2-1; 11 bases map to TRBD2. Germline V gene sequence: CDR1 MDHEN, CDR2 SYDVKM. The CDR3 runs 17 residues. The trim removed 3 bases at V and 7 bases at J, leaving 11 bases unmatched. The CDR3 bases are TGTGCCAGCAGTTTTCTTAGCGGGAGGGCGAAGGGGAATGAGCAGTTCTTC. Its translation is CASSFLSGRAKGNEQFF.

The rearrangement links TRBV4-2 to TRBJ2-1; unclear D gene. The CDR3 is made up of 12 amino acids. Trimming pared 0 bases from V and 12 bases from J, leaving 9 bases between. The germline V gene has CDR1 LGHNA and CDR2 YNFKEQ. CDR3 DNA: TGTGCCAGCAGCCAAGATTGGAGAAGGCAGTTCTTC. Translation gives CASSQDWRRQFF.

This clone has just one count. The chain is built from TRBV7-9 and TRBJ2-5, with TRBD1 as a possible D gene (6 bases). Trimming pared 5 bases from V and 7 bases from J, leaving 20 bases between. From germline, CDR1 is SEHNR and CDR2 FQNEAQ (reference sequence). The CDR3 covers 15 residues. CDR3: CASSLLQDSAGTQYF. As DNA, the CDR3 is TGTGCCAGCAGCCTACTTCAGGACAGCGCCGGGACCCAGTACTTC. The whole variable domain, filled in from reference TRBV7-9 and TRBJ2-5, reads DTGVSQNPRHKITKRGQNVTFRCDPISEHNRLYWYRQTLGQGPEFLTYFQNEAQLEKSRLLSDRFSAERPKGSFSTLEIQRTEQGDSAMYLCASSLLQDSAGTQYFGPGTRLLVL.

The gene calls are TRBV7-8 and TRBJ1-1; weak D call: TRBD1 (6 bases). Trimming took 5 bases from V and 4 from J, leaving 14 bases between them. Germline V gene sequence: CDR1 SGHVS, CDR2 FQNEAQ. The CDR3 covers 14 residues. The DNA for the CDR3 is TGTGCCAGCAGCCCCATAGGGGGGGGCACTGAAGCTTTCTTT. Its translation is CASSPIGGGTEAFF.

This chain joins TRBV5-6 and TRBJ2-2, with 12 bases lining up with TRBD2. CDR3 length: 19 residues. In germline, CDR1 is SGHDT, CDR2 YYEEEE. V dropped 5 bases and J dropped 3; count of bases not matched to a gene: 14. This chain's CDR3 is CASSSFLRLAGEDTGELFF. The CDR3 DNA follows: TGTGCCAGCAGTTCTTTTCTGCGACTAGCGGGGGAGGACACCGGGGAGCTGTTTTTT.

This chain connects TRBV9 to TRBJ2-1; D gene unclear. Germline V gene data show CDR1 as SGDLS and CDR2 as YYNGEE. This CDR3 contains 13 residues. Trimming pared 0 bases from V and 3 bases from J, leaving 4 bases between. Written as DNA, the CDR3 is TGTGCCAGCAGCGTAGCGGTCTACAATGAGCAGTTCTTC. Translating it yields CASSVAVYNEQFF.

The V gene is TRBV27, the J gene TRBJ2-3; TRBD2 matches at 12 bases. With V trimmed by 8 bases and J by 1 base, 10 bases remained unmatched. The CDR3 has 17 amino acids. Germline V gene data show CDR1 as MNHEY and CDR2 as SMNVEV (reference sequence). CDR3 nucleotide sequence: TGTGCCAGCGGGGGGCTAGCGGGGGGGCGAGGCACAGATACGCAGTATTTT. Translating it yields CASGGLAGGRGTDTQYF.

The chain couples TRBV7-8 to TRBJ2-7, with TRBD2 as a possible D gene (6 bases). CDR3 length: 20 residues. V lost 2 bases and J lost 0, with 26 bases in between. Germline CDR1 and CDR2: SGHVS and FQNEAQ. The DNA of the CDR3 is TGTGCCAGCAGCTTACGTCAAATCGATATCGGCGGGGTAAGCTCCTACGAGCAGTACTTC. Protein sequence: CASSLRQIDIGGVSSYEQYF. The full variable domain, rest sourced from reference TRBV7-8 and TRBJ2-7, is GAGVSQSPRYKVAKRGQDVALRCDPISGHVSLFWYQQALGQGPEFLTYFQNEAQLDKSGLPSDRFFAERPEGSVSTLKIQRTQQEDSAVYLCASSLRQIDIGGVSSYEQYFGPGTRLTVT.

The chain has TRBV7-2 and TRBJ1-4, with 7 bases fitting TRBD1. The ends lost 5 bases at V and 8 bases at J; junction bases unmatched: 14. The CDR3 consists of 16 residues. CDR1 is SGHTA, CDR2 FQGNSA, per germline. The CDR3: CASSPGGGRLGEKLFF. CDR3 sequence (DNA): TGTGCCAGCAGCCCGGGAGGGGGCCGCCTGGGGGAAAAACTGTTTTTT.

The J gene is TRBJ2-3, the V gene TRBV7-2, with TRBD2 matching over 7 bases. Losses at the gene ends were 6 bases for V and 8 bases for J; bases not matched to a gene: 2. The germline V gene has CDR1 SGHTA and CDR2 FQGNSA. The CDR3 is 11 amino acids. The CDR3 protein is CASSWEGTQYF. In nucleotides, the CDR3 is TGTGCCAGCAGTTGGGAGGGTACGCAGTATTTT. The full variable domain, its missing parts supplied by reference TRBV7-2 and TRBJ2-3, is GAGVSQSPSNKVTEKGKDVELRCDPISGHTALYWYRQSLGQGLEFLIYFQGNSAPDKSGLPSDRFSAERTGGSVSTLTIQRTQQEDSAVYLCASSWEGTQYFGPGTRLTVL.

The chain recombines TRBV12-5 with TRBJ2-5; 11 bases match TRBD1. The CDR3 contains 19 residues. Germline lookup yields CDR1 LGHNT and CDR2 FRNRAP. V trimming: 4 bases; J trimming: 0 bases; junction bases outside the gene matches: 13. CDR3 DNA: TGTGCTAGTGGTTCCTACCGGGACAGGGGGTTAAGGTACCAAGAGACCCAGTACTTC. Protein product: CASGSYRDRGLRYQETQYF.

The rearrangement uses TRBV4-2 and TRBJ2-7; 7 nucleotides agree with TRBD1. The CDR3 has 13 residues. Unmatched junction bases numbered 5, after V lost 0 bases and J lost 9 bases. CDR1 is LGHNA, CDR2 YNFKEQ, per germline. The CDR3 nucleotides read TGTGCCAGCAGCCAAGACAGGGGGATAGGGCAGTACTTC. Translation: CASSQDRGIGQYF.

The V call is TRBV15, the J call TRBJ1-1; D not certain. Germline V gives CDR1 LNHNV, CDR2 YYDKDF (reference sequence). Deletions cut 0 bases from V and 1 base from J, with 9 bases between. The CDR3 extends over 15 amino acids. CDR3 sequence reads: CATSRDSGGNTEAFF. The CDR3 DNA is TGTGCCACCAGCAGAGATTCAGGAGGGAACACTGAAGCTTTCTTT.

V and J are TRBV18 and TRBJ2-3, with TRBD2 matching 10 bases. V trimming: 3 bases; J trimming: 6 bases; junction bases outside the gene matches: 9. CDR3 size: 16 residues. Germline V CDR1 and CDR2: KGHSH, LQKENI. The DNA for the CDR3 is TGTGCCAGCTCACCCCTTAGCGGGAGGACCTACGATACGCAGTATTTT. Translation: CASSPLSGRTYDTQYF.

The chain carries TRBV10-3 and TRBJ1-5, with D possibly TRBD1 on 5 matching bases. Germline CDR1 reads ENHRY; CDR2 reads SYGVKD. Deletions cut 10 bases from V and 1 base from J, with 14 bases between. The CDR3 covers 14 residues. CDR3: CATYSGGSNQPQHF. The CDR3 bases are TGTGCCACTTACTCCGGGGGGAGCAATCAGCCCCAGCATTTT.

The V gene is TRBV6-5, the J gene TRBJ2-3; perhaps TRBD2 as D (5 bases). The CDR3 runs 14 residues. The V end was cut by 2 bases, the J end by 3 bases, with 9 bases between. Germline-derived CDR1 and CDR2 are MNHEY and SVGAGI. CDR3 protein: CASSYGLATDTQYF. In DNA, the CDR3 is TGTGCCAGCAGTTACGGGCTAGCTACAGATACGCAGTATTTT.

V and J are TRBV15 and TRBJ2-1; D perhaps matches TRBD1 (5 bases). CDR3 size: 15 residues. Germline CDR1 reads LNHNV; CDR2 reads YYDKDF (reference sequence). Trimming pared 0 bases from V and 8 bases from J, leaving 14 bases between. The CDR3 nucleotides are TGTGCCACCAGCAGAGATACGGCCAGGGTTGATGAGCAGTTCTTC. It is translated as CATSRDTARVDEQFF. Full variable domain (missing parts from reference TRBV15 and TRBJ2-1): DAMVIQNPRYQVTQFGKPVTLSCSQTLNHNVMYWYQQKSSQAPKLLFHYYDKDFNNEADTPDNFQSRRPNTSFCFLDIRSPGLGDTAMYLCATSRDTARVDEQFFGPGTRLTVL.

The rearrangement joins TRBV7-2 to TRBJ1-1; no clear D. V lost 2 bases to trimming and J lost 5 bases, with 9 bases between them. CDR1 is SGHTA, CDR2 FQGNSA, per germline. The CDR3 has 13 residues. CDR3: CASSLIEATEAFF. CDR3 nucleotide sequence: TGTGCCAGCAGCTTAATCGAGGCGACTGAAGCTTTCTTT.

This CDR3 is CASSNNRGRETQYF. DNA of the CDR3: TGTGCCAGCTCCAACAACAGGGGGCGAGAGACCCAGTACTTC. The J gene is TRBJ2-5, the V gene TRBV18; TRBD1 aligns across 9 bases. The germline CDR1 and CDR2 sequences are KGHSH and LQKENI. V shed 6 bases and J 4 bases; nucleotides not matched to a gene: 6. There are 14 residues in the CDR3.

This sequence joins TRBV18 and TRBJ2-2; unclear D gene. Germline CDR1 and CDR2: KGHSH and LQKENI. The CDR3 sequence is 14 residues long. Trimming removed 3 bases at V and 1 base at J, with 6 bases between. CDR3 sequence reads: CASSPSMNTGELFF. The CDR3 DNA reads TGTGCCAGCTCACCGTCAATGAACACCGGGGAGCTGTTTTTT.

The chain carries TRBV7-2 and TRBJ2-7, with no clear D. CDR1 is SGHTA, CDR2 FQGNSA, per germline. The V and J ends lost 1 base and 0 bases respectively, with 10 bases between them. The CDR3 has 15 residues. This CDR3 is CASSLGQTSSYEQYF. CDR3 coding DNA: TGTGCCAGCAGCTTAGGTCAGACTTCCTCCTACGAGCAGTACTTC. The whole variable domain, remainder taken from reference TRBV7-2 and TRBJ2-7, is GAGVSQSPSNKVTEKGKDVELRCDPISGHTALYWYRQSLGQGLEFLIYFQGNSAPDKSGLPSDRFSAERTGGSVSTLTIQRTQQEDSAVYLCASSLGQTSSYEQYFGPGTRLTVT.

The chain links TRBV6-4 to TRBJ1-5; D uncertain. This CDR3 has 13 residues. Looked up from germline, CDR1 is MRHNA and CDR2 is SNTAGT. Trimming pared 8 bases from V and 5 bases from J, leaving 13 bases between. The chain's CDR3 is CASSVRADQPQHF. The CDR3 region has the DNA TGTGCCAGCTCGGTCCGAGCCGATCAGCCCCAGCATTTT.

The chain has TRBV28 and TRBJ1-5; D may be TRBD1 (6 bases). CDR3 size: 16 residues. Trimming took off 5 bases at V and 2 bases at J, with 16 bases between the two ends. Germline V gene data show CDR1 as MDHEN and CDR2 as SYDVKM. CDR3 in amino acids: CASSPQGSLGNQPQHF. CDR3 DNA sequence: TGTGCCAGCAGTCCCCAGGGGAGCTTGGGCAATCAGCCCCAGCATTTT.

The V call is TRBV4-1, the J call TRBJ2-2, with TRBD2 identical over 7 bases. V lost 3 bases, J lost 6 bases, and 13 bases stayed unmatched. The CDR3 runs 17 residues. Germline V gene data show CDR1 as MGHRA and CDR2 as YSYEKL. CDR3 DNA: TGCGCCAGCAGCCATCCCGCGGGGCGGGAGTATGCCGGGGAGCTGTTTTTT. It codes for CASSHPAGREYAGELFF.